One and the same sample provided the 20 T cell receptor beta chains below, sequenced in a study of blood T cell repertoires in COVID-19. Using immunoSEQ multiplex PCR, the repertoire was profiled, and TCRdb retains in-frame clones only, with some absent. The data show around 180,000 clones, about nine tenths seen once. Input material: peripheral blood. These receptor sequences come from a young woman with acute or convalescent COVID-19.

J is TRBJ2-3 and V is TRBV6-4; D gene uncertain. The CDR3 covers 14 residues. The germline V gene encodes CDR1 MRHNA and CDR2 SNTAGT. The V end lost 4 bases, the J end lost 1 base, and 9 bases lay between the germline ends. CDR3 DNA sequence: TGTGCCAGCAGTGTGGCGGCTGGCACAGATACGCAGTATTTT. Translating it yields CASSVAAGTDTQYF.

This sequence joins TRBV2 and TRBJ1-3, with unresolved D. V lost 6 bases to trimming and J lost 7 bases, with 13 bases between them. This CDR3 comprises 13 residues. The V gene's germline CDR1 is SNHLY and CDR2 FYNNEI. CDR3 sequence: CASRDGGINTIYF. DNA of the CDR3: TGTGCCAGCAGGGACGGAGGTATTAACACCATATATTTT.

This clone was seen just once. The chain recombines TRBV5-6 with TRBJ1-1, with no clear D. The V end was cut by 2 bases, the J end by 4 bases, with 9 bases between. The CDR3 runs to 13 residues. Germline V gene data show CDR1 as SGHDT and CDR2 as YYEEEE. The CDR3 is CASSLEGSTEAFF. In DNA form, the CDR3 reads TGTGCCAGCAGCTTAGAGGGATCCACTGAAGCTTTCTTT.

This clone was observed a single time. The chain recombines TRBV24-1 with TRBJ1-3; no clear D. Germline V gene data show CDR1 as KGHDR and CDR2 as SFDVKD. Trimming took 3 bases from V and 4 from J, leaving 15 bases between them. CDR3 length: 16 residues. The CDR3 loop is CATSDPSVRIGNTIYF. The CDR3 region has the DNA TGTGCCACCAGTGATCCGAGTGTGAGGATCGGAAACACCATATATTTT.

V is TRBV5-1 and J is TRBJ1-3; D is undetermined. The CDR3 is made up of 15 amino acids. The V gene's germline CDR1 is SGHRS and CDR2 YFSETQ. The ends were cut back, 4 bases at V and 0 bases at J, with 11 bases in the middle. The CDR3 DNA reads as TGCGCCAGCAGCCCCAGGCCGAGCTCTGGAAACACCATATATTTT. The encoded protein is CASSPRPSSGNTIYF.

The chain joins TRBV6-5 to TRBJ1-2; no reliable D call. CDR3 length: 14 amino acids. V was cut by 6 bases and J by 4 bases, with 15 bases left in between. In germline, CDR1 is MNHEY, CDR2 SVGAGI. The CDR3 coding sequence is TGTGCCAGCAGGCGCCCGGCAGGCACCTATGGCTACACCTTC. This sequence encodes CASRRPAGTYGYTF.

This chain connects TRBV27 to TRBJ1-5; D gene unclear. The CDR3 consists of 13 residues. Looked up from germline, CDR1 is MNHEY and CDR2 is SMNVEV (reference sequence). With 3 bases removed from V and 3 bases from J, the gap between germline ends came to 6 bases. CDR3 DNA: TGTGCCAGCAGTTTGGCCCCCAATCAGCCCCAGCATTTT. This codes for CASSLAPNQPQHF.

J is TRBJ2-7 and V is TRBV5-5, with D hard to call. The CDR3 runs 13 residues. V was clipped by 3 bases and J by 2 bases, with 9 bases between them. In germline, CDR1 is SGHKS, CDR2 YYEKEE (reference sequence). CDR3 DNA sequence: TGTGCCAGCAGCTCCTACCCCACCTACGAGCAGTACTTC. As protein: CASSSYPTYEQYF.

The chain has TRBV28 and TRBJ2-2; 12 nucleotides agree with TRBD2. In germline, CDR1 is MDHEN, CDR2 SYDVKM. Losses at the gene ends were 8 bases for V and 4 bases for J; bases not matched to a gene: 11. The CDR3 has 17 amino acids. CDR3 nucleotide sequence: TGTGCCAGCGGAGGACTAGCGGGAAAAGGTCGCACCGGGGAGCTGTTTTTT. Amino acid sequence: CASGGLAGKGRTGELFF.

With regard to this clone: Additional DNA sequences in this sample encode the identical CDR3. The chain has TRBV12-3 or TRBV12-4 and TRBJ2-1, with no clear D. This CDR3 contains 11 residues. Deletions cut 5 bases from V and 4 bases from J, with 3 bases between. Written as DNA, the CDR3 is TGTGCCAGCAGTCGGTACAATGAGCAGTTCTTC. The encoded protein is CASSRYNEQFF.

V and J are TRBV30 and TRBJ1-5; 7 bases map to TRBD1. Germline V CDR1 and CDR2: GTSNPN, SVGIG (reference sequence). The junction had 5 bases not matched to a gene; V was cut back by 2 bases and J by 4 bases. This CDR3 spans 14 amino acids. CDR3 sequence: CAWSTGTENQPQHF. The DNA for the CDR3 is TGTGCCTGGAGTACAGGGACAGAAAATCAGCCCCAGCATTTT.

The V and J genes are TRBV9 and TRBJ1-2; D is uncertain. The CDR3 is 15 residues long. Between the trimmed V and J ends, which lost 4 bases and 2 bases, there was a span of 15 bases. CDR1 and CDR2 from the germline V gene are SGDLS and YYNGEE. CDR3 DNA sequence: TGTGCCAGCAGCAGGGAGACCGTCCCAAACTATGGCTACACCTTC. Its protein product is CASSRETVPNYGYTF.

This chain joins TRBV9 and TRBJ2-7; D not resolved. The V end was cut by 4 bases, the J end by 7 bases, with 12 bases between. CDR1 and CDR2 (germline): SGDLS, YYNGEE. The CDR3 is 12 residues long. The CDR3 here is CASSPRYGEQYF. DNA for the CDR3: TGTGCCAGCAGCCCAAGATACGGGGAGCAGTACTTC.

The CDR3 DNA is TGTGCCAGCAGCCGGGACAGGGGATTTTCCGGGGAGCTGTTTTTT. This sequence encodes CASSRDRGFSGELFF. The chain combines TRBV6-5 with TRBJ2-2, with 10 positions matching TRBD1. The CDR3 sequence is 15 residues long. Per germline, CDR1 MNHEY and CDR2 SVGAGI. J lost 6 bases, V lost 6 bases, and 7 bases had no gene match.

The V and J genes are TRBV5-4 and TRBJ2-7; 7 nucleotides match TRBD1. CDR1 is SGHNT and CDR2 is YYREEE in the germline V gene (reference sequence). The CDR3 length is 14 residues. J gave up 5 bases and V 3 bases, and 8 bases lay outside the gene matches. CDR3 DNA sequence: TGTGCCAGCAGCTCCGGGACAGCTTTCCACGAGCAGTACTTC. This encodes CASSSGTAFHEQYF.

The J gene is TRBJ2-5, the V gene TRBV20-1; D is perhaps TRBD2 (6 bases). CDR3 length: 16 residues. Trimming stripped 3 bases from V and 0 bases from J, with 17 bases between. Germline CDR1 is DFQATT and CDR2 is SNEGSKA (reference sequence). CDR3 amino acids: CSASSGGTENQETQYF. CDR3 sequence (DNA): TGCAGTGCTAGTAGTGGGGGGACGGAGAACCAAGAGACCCAGTACTTC.

As to this clone: The germline gene is not matched at one end of the junction; a read error may be the cause. The rearrangement links TRBV11-3 to TRBJ2-7; 9 nucleotides align to TRBD1. The length of the CDR3 is 9 residues. CDR1 and CDR2 from the germline V gene are SGHNT and YENEEA. The chain's CDR3 is CASRDRGTF. The DNA for the CDR3 is TGTGCCAGCAGGGACAGGGGAACCTTC.

V and J are TRBV11-2 and TRBJ2-3, with 8 positions matching TRBD1. The CDR3 consists of 16 residues. The trim removed 5 bases at V and 3 bases at J, leaving 10 bases unmatched. Germline V gene sequence: CDR1 SGHAT, CDR2 FQNNGV. CDR3 protein: CASSLGTGGRTDTQYF. The CDR3 bases are TGTGCCAGCAGCCTTGGAACAGGGGGTCGGACAGATACGCAGTATTTT.

This clone has a handful of counts. CDR3 bases: TGTGCCAGCAGCCGACAGGTTAATTCACCCCTCCACTTT. This codes for CASSRQVNSPLHF. The genes are TRBV27 and TRBJ1-6; tentatively, D is TRBD1 (6 bases). CDR1 MNHEY and CDR2 SMNVEV come from the germline V gene (reference sequence). Trimming removed 6 bases from V and 6 bases from J, with 9 bases in between. The CDR3 has 13 residues.

J is TRBJ2-2 and V is TRBV9, with D possibly matching TRBD2 (5 bases). With 0 bases removed from V and 4 bases from J, the gap between germline ends came to 7 bases. CDR3 length: 14 residues. CDR1 is SGDLS, CDR2 YYNGEE, per germline. CDR3 coding DNA: TGTGCCAGCAGCGTAGAAGGGAGCACCGGGGAGCTGTTTTTT. Protein: CASSVEGSTGELFF.